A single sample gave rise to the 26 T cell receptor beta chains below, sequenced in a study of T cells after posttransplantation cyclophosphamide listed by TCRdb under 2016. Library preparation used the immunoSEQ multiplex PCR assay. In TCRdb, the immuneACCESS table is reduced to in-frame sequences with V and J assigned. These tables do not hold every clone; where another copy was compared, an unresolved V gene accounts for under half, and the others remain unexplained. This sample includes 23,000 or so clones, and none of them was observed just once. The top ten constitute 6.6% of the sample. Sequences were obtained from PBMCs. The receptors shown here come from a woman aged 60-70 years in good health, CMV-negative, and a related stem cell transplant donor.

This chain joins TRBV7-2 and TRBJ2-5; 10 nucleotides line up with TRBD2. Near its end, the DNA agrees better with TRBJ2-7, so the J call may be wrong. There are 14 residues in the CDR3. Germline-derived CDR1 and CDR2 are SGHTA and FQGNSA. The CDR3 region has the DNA TGTGCCAGCAGCCAATTAGCGGGAGGCTACGAGCAGTACTTC. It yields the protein CASSQLAGGYEQYF.

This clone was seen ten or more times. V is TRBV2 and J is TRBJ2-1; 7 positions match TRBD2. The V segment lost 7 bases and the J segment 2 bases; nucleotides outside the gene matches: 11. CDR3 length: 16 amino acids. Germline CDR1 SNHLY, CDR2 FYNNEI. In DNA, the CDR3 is TGTGCCAGCACTAGTAGCGGGCCTCAGCCCTACAATGAGCAGTTCTTC. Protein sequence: CASTSSGPQPYNEQFF. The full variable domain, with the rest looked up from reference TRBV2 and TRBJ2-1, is EPEVTQTPSHQVTQMGQEVILRCVPISNHLYFYWYRQILGQKVEFLVSFYNNEISEKSEIFDDQFSVERPDGSNFTLKIRSTKLEDSAMYFCASTSSGPQPYNEQFFGPGTRLTVL.

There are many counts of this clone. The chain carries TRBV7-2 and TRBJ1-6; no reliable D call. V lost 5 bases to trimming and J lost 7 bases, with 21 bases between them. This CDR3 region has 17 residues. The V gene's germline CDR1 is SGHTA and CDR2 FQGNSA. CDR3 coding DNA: TGTGCCAGCAGCCCCAGGTCTGGCTCTGGCCTAAATTCACCCCTCCACTTT. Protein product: CASSPRSGSGLNSPLHF. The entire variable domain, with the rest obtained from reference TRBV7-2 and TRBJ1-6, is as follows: GAGVSQSPSNKVTEKGKDVELRCDPISGHTALYWYRQSLGQGLEFLIYFQGNSAPDKSGLPSDRFSAERTGGSVSTLTIQRTQQEDSAVYLCASSPRSGSGLNSPLHFGNGTRLTVT.

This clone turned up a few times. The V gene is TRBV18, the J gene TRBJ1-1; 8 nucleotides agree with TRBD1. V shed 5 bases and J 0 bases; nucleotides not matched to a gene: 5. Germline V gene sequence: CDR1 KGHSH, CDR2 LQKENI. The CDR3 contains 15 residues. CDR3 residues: CASSAPGQVNTEAFF. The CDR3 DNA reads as TGTGCCAGCTCAGCCCCGGGACAGGTGAACACTGAAGCTTTCTTT.

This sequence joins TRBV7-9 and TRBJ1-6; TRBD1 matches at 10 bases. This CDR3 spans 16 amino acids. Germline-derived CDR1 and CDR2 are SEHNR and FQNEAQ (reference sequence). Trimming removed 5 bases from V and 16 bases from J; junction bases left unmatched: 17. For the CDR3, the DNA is TGTGCCAGCAGCGCGCGTCAGGTGGGGACAGGGGCCCTTCTCCACTTT. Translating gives CASSARQVGTGALLHF.

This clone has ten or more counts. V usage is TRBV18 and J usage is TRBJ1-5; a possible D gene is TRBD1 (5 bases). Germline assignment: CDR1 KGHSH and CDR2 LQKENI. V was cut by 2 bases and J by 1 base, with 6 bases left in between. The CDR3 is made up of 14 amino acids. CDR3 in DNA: TGTGCCAGCTCACCATCAGGGAGCAATCAGCCCCAGCATTTT. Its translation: CASSPSGSNQPQHF. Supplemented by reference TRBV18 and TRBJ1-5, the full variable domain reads NAGVMQNPRHLVRRRGQEARLRCSPMKGHSHVYWYRQLPEEGLKFMVYLQKENIIDESGMPKERFSAEFPKEGPSILRIQQVVRGDSAAYFCASSPSGSNQPQHFGDGTRLSIL.

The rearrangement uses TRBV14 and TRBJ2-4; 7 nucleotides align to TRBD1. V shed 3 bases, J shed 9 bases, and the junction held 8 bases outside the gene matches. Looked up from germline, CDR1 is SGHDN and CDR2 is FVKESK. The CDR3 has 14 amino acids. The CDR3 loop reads CASSQLTGSGIQYF. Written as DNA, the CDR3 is TGTGCCAGCAGCCAGTTGACAGGGTCTGGCATTCAGTACTTC.

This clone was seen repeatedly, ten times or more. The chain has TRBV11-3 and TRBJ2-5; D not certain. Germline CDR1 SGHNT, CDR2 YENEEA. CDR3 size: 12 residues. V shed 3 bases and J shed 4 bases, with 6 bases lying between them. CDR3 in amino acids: CASSFTGETQYF. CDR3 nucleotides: TGTGCCAGCAGCTTCACGGGAGAGACCCAGTACTTC. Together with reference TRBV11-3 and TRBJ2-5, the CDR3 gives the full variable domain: EAGVVQSPRYKIIEKKQPVAFWCNPISGHNTLYWYLQNLGQGPELLIRYENEEAVDDSQLPKDRFSAERLKGVDSTLKIQPAELGDSAVYLCASSFTGETQYFGPGTRLLVL.

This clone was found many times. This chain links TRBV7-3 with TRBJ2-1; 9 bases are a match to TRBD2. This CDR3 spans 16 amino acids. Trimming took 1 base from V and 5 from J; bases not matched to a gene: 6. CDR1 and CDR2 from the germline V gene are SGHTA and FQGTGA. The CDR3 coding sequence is TGTGCCAGCAGCTTAATCCGCAGCGGGAGGCACAATGAGCAGTTCTTC. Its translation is CASSLIRSGRHNEQFF.

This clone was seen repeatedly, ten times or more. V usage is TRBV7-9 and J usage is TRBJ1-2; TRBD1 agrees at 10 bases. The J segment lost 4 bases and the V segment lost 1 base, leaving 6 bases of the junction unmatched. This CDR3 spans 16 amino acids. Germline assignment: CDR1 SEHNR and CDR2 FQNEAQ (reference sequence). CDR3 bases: TGTGCCAGCAGCTTAGTTGTGACAGGGGGCGTCTATGGCTACACCTTC. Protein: CASSLVVTGGVYGYTF. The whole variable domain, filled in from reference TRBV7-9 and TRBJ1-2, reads DTGVSQNPRHKITKRGQNVTFRCDPISEHNRLYWYRQTLGQGPEFLTYFQNEAQLEKSRLLSDRFSAERPKGSFSTLEIQRTEQGDSAMYLCASSLVVTGGVYGYTFGSGTRLTVV.

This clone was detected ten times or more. CDR3 loop: CASSITGGSGNTIYF. In DNA, the CDR3 is TGCGCCAGCAGCATTACAGGGGGCTCTGGAAACACCATATATTTT. This rearrangement joins TRBV5-1 to TRBJ1-3; 8 bases map to TRBD1. The trim removed 4 bases at V and 0 bases at J, leaving 3 bases unmatched. This CDR3 has 15 amino acids. CDR1 is SGHRS and CDR2 is YFSETQ in the germline V gene.

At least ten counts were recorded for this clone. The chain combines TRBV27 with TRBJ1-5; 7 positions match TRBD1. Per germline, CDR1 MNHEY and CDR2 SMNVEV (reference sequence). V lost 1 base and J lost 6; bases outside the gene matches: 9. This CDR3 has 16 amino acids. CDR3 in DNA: TGTGCCAGCAGTTTATTTAAGACAGGGCGGGGTCAGCCCCAGCATTTT. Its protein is CASSLFKTGRGQPQHF.

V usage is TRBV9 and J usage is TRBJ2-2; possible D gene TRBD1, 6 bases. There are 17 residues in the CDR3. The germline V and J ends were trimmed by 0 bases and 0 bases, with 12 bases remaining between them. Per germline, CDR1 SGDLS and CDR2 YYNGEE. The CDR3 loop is CASSVAPDRPNTGELFF. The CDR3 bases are TGTGCCAGCAGCGTAGCCCCCGACAGGCCGAACACCGGGGAGCTGTTTTTT.

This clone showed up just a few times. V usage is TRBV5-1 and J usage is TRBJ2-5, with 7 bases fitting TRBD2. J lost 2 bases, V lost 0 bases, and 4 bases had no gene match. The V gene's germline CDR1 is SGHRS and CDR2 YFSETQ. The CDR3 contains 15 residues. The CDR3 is CASSLGGGGQETQYF. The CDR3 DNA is TGCGCCAGCAGCTTGGGCGGCGGGGGACAAGAGACCCAGTACTTC.

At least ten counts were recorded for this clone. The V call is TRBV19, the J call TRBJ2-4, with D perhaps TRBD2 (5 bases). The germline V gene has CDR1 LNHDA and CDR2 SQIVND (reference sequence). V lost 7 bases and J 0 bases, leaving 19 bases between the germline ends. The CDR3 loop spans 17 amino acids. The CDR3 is CASTPESGRLAKNIQYF. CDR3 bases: TGTGCCAGTACCCCTGAGAGCGGCAGGCTAGCCAAAAACATTCAGTACTTC.

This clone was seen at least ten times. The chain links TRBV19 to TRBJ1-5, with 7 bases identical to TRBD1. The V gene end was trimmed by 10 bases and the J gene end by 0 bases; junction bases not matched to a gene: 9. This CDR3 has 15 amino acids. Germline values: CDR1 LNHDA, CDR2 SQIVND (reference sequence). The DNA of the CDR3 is TGTGCCACAACAGGGGACCATCTTAGCAATCAGCCCCAGCATTTT. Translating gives CATTGDHLSNQPQHF.

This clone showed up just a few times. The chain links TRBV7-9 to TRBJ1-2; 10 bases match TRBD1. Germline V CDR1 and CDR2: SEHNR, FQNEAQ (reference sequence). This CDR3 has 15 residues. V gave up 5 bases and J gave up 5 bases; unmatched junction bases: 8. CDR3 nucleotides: TGTGCCAGCAGCCCTGGACAGGGGGGGTTATATGGCTACACCTTC. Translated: CASSPGQGGLYGYTF.

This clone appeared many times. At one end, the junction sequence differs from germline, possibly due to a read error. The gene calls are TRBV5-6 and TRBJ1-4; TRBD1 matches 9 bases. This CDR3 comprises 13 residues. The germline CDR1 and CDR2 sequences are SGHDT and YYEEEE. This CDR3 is CASSLAGDRAPLF. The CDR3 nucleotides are TGTGCCAGCAGCTTGGCGGGGGACAGGGCTCCCCTTTTT.

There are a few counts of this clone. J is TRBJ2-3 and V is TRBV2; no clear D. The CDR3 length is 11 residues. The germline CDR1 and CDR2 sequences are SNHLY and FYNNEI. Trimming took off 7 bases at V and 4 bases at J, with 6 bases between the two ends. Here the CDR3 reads CASTVSDTQYF. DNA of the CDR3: TGTGCCAGCACCGTTTCAGATACGCAGTATTTT.

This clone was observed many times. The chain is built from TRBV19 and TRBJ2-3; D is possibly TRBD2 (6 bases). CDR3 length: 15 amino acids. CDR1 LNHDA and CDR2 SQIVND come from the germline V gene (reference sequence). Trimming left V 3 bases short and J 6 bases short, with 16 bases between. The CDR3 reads CASSMDGAGLDTQYF. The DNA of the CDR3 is TGTGCCAGTAGTATGGACGGGGCGGGACTGGATACGCAGTATTTT.

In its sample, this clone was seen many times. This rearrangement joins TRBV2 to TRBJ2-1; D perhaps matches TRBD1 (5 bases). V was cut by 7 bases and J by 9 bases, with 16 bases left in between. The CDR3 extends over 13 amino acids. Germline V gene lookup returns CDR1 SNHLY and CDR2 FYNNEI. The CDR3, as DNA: TGTGCCAGCAATGACAGACAAAATGGTGAGCAGTTCTTC. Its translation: CASNDRQNGEQFF.

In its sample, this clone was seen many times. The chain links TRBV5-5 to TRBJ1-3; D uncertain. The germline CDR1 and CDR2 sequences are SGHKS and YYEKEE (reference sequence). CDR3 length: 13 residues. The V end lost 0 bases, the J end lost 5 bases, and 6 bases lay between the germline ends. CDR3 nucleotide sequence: TGTGCCAGCAGCTTGGTCGGGAGAAACACCATATATTTT. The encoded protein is CASSLVGRNTIYF.

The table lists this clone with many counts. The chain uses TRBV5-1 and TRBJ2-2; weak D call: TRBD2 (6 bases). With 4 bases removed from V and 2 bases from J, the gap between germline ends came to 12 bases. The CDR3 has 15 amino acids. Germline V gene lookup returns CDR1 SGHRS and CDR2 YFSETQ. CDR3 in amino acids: CASSRTTRNTGELFF. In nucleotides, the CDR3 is TGCGCCAGCAGCCGGACTACCAGAAACACCGGGGAGCTGTTTTTT.

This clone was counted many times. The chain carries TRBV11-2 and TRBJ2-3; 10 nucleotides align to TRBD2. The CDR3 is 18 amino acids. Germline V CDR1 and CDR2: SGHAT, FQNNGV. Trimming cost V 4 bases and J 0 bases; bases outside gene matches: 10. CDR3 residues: CASSSLPQLAGSTDTQYF. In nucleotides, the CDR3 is TGTGCCAGCAGCTCCCTTCCGCAACTAGCGGGGAGCACAGATACGCAGTATTTT.

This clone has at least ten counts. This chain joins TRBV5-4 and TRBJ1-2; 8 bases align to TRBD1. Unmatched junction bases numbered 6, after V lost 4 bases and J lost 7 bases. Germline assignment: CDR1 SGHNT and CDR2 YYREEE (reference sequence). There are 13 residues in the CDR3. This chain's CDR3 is CASSGDRGSGYTF. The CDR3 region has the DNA TGTGCCAGCAGCGGAGACAGGGGTTCTGGCTACACCTTC. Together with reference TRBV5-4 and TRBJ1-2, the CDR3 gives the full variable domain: ETGVTQSPTHLIKTRGQQVTLRCSSQSGHNTVSWYQQALGQGPQFIFQYYREEENGRGNFPPRFSGLQFPNYSSELNVNALELDDSALYLCASSGDRGSGYTFGSGTRLTVV.

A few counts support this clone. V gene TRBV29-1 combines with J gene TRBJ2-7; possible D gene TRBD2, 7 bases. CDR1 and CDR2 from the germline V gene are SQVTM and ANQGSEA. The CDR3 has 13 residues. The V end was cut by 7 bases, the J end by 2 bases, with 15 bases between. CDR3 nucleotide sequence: TGCAGCGGGGGGGGCGGGGGCGCCTACGAGCAGTACTTC. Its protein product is CSGGGGGAYEQYF.